Detailed here is one T cell receptor beta chain. What this receptor recognizes is not known. One base away there is no much larger clone; base qualities are not given. Here V drops 3 bases and J drops 0 bases, and the junction holds 14 bases not matched to any gene. The CDR3 spans 20 residues, from the cysteine through the phenylalanine. The only DNA kept is the CDR3, 60 bases in frame from the first base. CDR1 and CDR2 were assigned from the germline V gene as SGDLS and YYNGEE. This record comes from a study of persistence of HIV-infected CD4 T cells (dated by TCRdb to about 2020). Looking at the study overall: Suppressive ART had been received by participants for a median of about eight years. Peripheral blood samples of up to roughly 180 mL were taken at multiple time points, with the exception of a couple of participants who underwent leukapheresis at a single time point. CMV- and HIV-1 Gag-responding CD4+ T cells were isolated from ART-treated individuals so that antigen-driven clonal expansion of HIV-1-infected cells could be examined. TCRbeta sequencing assessed the clonality of all cells in each sorted population, while proviral sequencing assessed the clonality of infected cells. Cross-participant TCR cluster analysis included 8 participants for CMV and more than five participants for Gag. What the work shows at the level of the full study, not this receptor alone: Only a small number of individuals took part in the study, and the range of antigens tested was limited. Within the same sorted populations, TCR oligoclonality correlated with proviral oligoclonality. Bulk TCR analyses could not be limited to the rare CMV-responding cells that actually contained HIV-1 proviruses. Degenerate expanded CDR3beta sequences were enriched in antigen-responding cells, suggesting convergent selection of CD4+ responses to CMV and Gag. Significantly lower TCRbeta richness was observed in CMV- and Gag-responding cells than in anti-CD3/anti-CD28-responding cells, and higher oligoclonality was observed in CMV-responding cells than in CD3/CD28-stimulated and Gag-responding cells.

In light of the paper, this sample's treatment or condition label describes: suppressive antiretroviral therapy. A pool of overlapping HIV-1 Gag 15-mer peptides, at about 1 ug per peptide per mL, was used to stimulate the cells. CD4+ T cells that responded were sorted based on upregulation of both CD40 ligand and CD69. Participants were HIV-1-infected adults who started suppressive ART during chronic infection. For at least 4 years, the participants' plasma HIV-1 RNA had been undetectable, below 50 copies/mL. To be included, a participant needed positive CMV serology and a CD4+ T cell count above 400 cells/uL. Before stimulation, PBMCs were isolated using density centrifugation and depleted of CD8+ T cells. For approximately 17 hours, CD8-depleted PBMCs were stimulated with anti-CD28/CD49d costimulation, a CD40-blocking antibody, and enfuvirtide, which was added to prevent new infections. Sorting was done on either a Beckman Coulter MoFlo Legacy or an XDP sorter, and propidium iodide was used to exclude dead cells. Genomic DNA was extracted using the QIAamp DNA Mini Kit for samples with more than one million cells and using the Quick-DNA Microprep Kit for all other samples.

The immunoSEQ hsTCRB assay version 4, run in survey mode, was used to sequence TCRbeta repertoires from genomic DNA. For TCRbeta sequencing, genomic DNA was diluted to 9.5 to 10 ng/uL, with up to 1 ug used per sample. Per the authors' processing: TCRbeta data analysis was done in ImmunoSeq Analyzer 3.0, and diversity was calculated on productive nucleotide rearrangements. Using the Immunarch R package, lower-bound TCR diversity was estimated with the improved Chao index and clonality was estimated with the Gini coefficient. When different nucleotide rearrangements encoded the same CDR3beta amino acid sequence, each rearrangement was treated as a distinct clonotype. TCRbeta sequences significantly enriched in antigen-responding cells relative to anti-CD3/anti-CD28-activated cells were identified by differential abundance analysis. GLIPH2 grouped TCRs by predicted peptide-MHC specificity, both within each participant and across combined participant data sets. This immuneACCESS table, as held by TCRdb, lists in-frame sequences with V and J called but not all clones. Of the missing ones, under half trace to an unresolved V gene in checked studies; the others have no known cause. Clone size and the V and J calls come from that table; the DNA yielded D and trimming. Recorded for this sample are about 9,200 clones; more than 70% of them occurred a single time. Of the sample, 1.5% to 2.5% falls within the top ten clones.

The TCR comes from an adult woman with HIV who was CMV-seropositive. The chain links TRBV9 with TRBJ2-2; 10 middle bases align to TRBD1. The material was CD4+ T cells sorted from PBMCs after approximately 19-hour stimulation, obtained from a patient who received antiretroviral therapy. In light of the paper, this sample's cell subset or site label describes: CD40L+CD69+ CD4 T cells responding to HIV-1 Gag peptides. The CDR3 region: CASSESGTGAAYANTGELFF. The DNA sequence is given as TGTGCCAGCAGCGAATCCGGGACAGGGGCCGCCTACGCGAACACCGGGGAGCTGTTTTTT.